The 11 T cell receptor beta chains in this list originate from one sample, sequenced in a study of T cells in Graves' hyperthyroidism and ophthalmopathy. Amplification of TCR beta CDR3 regions was performed using RNA transcripts as template. A set of HTBI primers served as the primers for a first-round RT-PCR of the TCR CDR3. TCRdb used MiXCR to reprocess the multiplex PCR reads, holding one entry per CDR3 protein. The data show almost 250,000 distinct CDR3 sequences, with almost 25% seen just once and approximately 35% held by the top ten. Sequencing used blood. These TCRs come from a woman aged 40-49 years with Graves' ophthalmopathy.

This clonotype was seen ten or more times. V is TRBV5-1 and J is TRBJ2-7; 9 nucleotides agree with TRBD1. V shed 0 bases and J 4 bases; nucleotides not matched to a gene: 2. This CDR3 is built from 14 residues. The germline V gene has CDR1 SGHRS and CDR2 YFSETQ. The CDR3 DNA reads TGCGCCAGCAGCTTGGGACAGGGGGATTACGAGCAGTACTTC. Translating it yields CASSLGQGDYEQYF.

This clonotype has just a few counts. This rearrangement joins TRBV3-1 to TRBJ2-2; D call uncertain. The V gene lost 4 bases and the J gene lost 1 base, with 4 bases spanning the gap. CDR3 length: 13 residues. Germline CDR1 and CDR2: LGHDT and YNNKEL (reference sequence). The CDR3 nucleotides are TGTGCCAGCAGCCGTGGGAACACCGGGGAGCTGTTTTTT. It translates to CASSRGNTGELFF.

This chain connects TRBV7-2 to TRBJ2-7, with 10 nucleotides matching TRBD1. Germline CDR1 and CDR2: SGHTA and FQGNSA. The V segment lost 5 bases and the J segment 5 bases; nucleotides outside the gene matches: 6. The CDR3 contains 14 residues. The CDR3 spells CASSMDRGRDEQYF. In DNA form, the CDR3 reads TGTGCCAGCAGCATGGACAGGGGGAGGGACGAGCAGTACTTC. The variable domain in full, with the rest retrieved from reference TRBV7-2 and TRBJ2-7, is GAGVSQSPSNKVTEKGKDVELRCDPISGHTALYWYRQSLGQGLEFLIYFQGNSAPDKSGLPSDRFSAERTGGSVSTLTIQRTQQEDSAVYLCASSMDRGRDEQYFGPGTRLTVT.

This clonotype has just a few counts. This sequence joins TRBV28 and TRBJ1-2, with 11 bases aligning to TRBD1. Germline V gives CDR1 MDHEN, CDR2 SYDVKM. Trimming removed 5 bases from V and 7 bases from J; junction bases left unmatched: 6. The CDR3 contains 14 residues. CDR3 sequence reads: CASSIGQGASGYTF. The CDR3 nucleotides are TGTGCCAGCAGTATCGGACAGGGGGCTAGTGGCTACACCTTC.

The sample holds many counts of this clonotype. V is TRBV4-1 and J is TRBJ2-2, with 10 bases lining up with TRBD2. V shed 2 bases and J 1 base; nucleotides not matched to a gene: 4. The germline gives CDR1 MGHRA, CDR2 YSYEKL. The CDR3 covers 17 residues. The DNA for the CDR3 is TGCGCCAGCAGCCAACACCGGACTAGCGGGAACACCGGGGAGCTGTTTTTT. Protein product: CASSQHRTSGNTGELFF.

The rearrangement links TRBV28 to TRBJ1-2, with D possibly being TRBD1 (5 bases). V was cut by 2 bases and J by 7 bases, with 11 bases left in between. The germline gives CDR1 MDHEN, CDR2 SYDVKM. This CDR3 is built from 13 residues. The CDR3 sequence is CASSLQGYSGYTF. Here the CDR3 DNA reads TGTGCCAGCAGTTTACAGGGATACTCTGGCTACACCTTC.

The chain has TRBV20-1 and TRBJ1-1; D call uncertain. Germline V gene data show CDR1 as DFQATT and CDR2 as SNEGSKA (reference sequence). CDR3 length: 11 residues. Trimming removed 4 bases at V and 11 bases at J, with 14 bases between. The CDR3 sequence: CSAITRPRAFF. The CDR3 DNA is TGCAGTGCTATAACCCGTCCGCGGGCTTTCTTT.

Ten or more counts support this clonotype. The V and J genes are TRBV6-6 and TRBJ2-6; no clear D gene. V lost 2 bases, J lost 0 bases, and 2 bases lay in between. CDR3 size: 14 residues. Per the germline V gene, CDR1 is MNHNY and CDR2 is SVGAGI (reference sequence). CDR3 region: CASSYSSGANVLTF. CDR3 in DNA: TGTGCCAGCAGTTACAGCTCTGGGGCCAACGTCCTGACTTTC.

The rearrangement links TRBV24-1 to TRBJ1-2; weak D call: TRBD1 (6 bases). V gave up 7 bases and J gave up 8 bases, with 13 bases separating them. The CDR3 totals 12 residues. Germline assignment: CDR1 KGHDR and CDR2 SFDVKD. The CDR3 loop reads CATRTGSGGYTF. The CDR3 DNA is TGTGCCACCAGAACAGGGTCCGGCGGCTACACCTTC.

This clonotype was counted at least ten times. V usage is TRBV28 and J usage is TRBJ1-2; D is undetermined. V was pared by 3 bases and J by 8 bases, with 13 bases between. The length of the CDR3 is 13 residues. Per germline, CDR1 MDHEN and CDR2 SYDVKM. CDR3 region: CASSFSAALGYTF. CDR3 bases: TGTGCCAGCAGTTTTTCGGCGGCCCTCGGCTACACCTTC.

This clonotype has a count of ten or more. The chain links TRBV28 to TRBJ2-2; unclear D gene. The CDR3 extends over 11 amino acids. In germline, CDR1 is MDHEN, CDR2 SYDVKM. Trimming pared 3 bases from V and 6 bases from J, leaving 2 bases between. The DNA of the CDR3 is TGTGCCAGCAGTTTGCCCGGGGAGCTGTTTTTT. Translating it yields CASSLPGELFF. The full variable domain, its missing parts supplied by reference TRBV28 and TRBJ2-2, is DVKVTQSSRYLVKRTGEKVFLECVQDMDHENMFWYRQDPGLGLRLIYFSYDVKMKEKGDIPEGYSVSREKKERFSLILESASTNQTSMYLCASSLPGELFFGEGSRLTVL.